Presented here are 26 T cell receptor beta chains from one specimen sequenced in a study of blood T cell repertoires in COVID-19. Sequencing was performed with immunoSEQ multiplex PCR; in TCRdb, only in-frame clones are kept and a portion is missing. The data show roughly 83,000 clones, around 90% seen once. The material sequenced was peripheral blood. All receptors come from an elderly man with active or convalescent COVID-19.

The chain employs TRBV6-5 and TRBJ2-1, with 8 nucleotides matching TRBD2. Germline CDR1 is MNHEY and CDR2 is SVGAGI. Trimming cost V 6 bases and J 7 bases; bases outside gene matches: 8. This CDR3 is 14 amino acids long. The CDR3: CASRQAGVENEQFF. For the CDR3, the DNA is TGTGCCAGCAGACAAGCGGGAGTTGAAAATGAGCAGTTCTTC.

This clone appeared once. The chain links TRBV5-1 to TRBJ2-5; 8 bases align to TRBD1. Germline CDR1 is SGHRS and CDR2 is YFSETQ. The CDR3 runs 15 residues. V was clipped by 4 bases and J by 2 bases; unmatched bases: 7. Here the CDR3 DNA reads TGCGCCAGCAGCAAAGACAGGGGAATACAAGAGACCCAGTACTTC. It yields the protein CASSKDRGIQETQYF.

This clone was picked up one time. This chain connects TRBV7-9 to TRBJ1-1, with a possible D match to TRBD1 (5 bases). Trimming cost V 1 base and J 6 bases, with 12 bases left between them. Germline CDR1 and CDR2: SEHNR and FQNEAQ (reference sequence). This CDR3 has 14 amino acids. CDR3 DNA sequence: TGTGCCAGCAGCTTAGACGCAGGGAATGCTGAAGCTTTCTTT. Its translation: CASSLDAGNAEAFF.

The V and J genes are TRBV20-1 and TRBJ1-5, with D perhaps TRBD1 (6 bases). V shed 3 bases and J shed 7 bases, with 16 bases lying between them. The CDR3 is 14 amino acids. Germline assignment: CDR1 DFQATT and CDR2 SNEGSKA (reference sequence). The CDR3 DNA sequence: TGCAGTGCTAGTGGGAAGGTGACAGGCCAGCCCCAGCATTTT. The encoded protein is CSASGKVTGQPQHF.

The chain combines TRBV5-4 with TRBJ2-3; 9 bases map to TRBD1. Trimming cost V 3 bases and J 3 bases; bases outside gene matches: 5. Germline CDR1 reads SGHNT; CDR2 reads YYREEE (reference sequence). The CDR3 is made up of 15 amino acids. The CDR3 sequence: CASSYRDRATDTQYF. The CDR3 DNA is TGTGCCAGCAGCTATAGGGACAGGGCGACAGATACGCAGTATTTT.

V is TRBV7-2 and J is TRBJ1-2; tentative D call: TRBD1 (6 bases). Germline CDR1 is SGHTA and CDR2 is FQGNSA. Trimming shortened V by 6 bases and J by 0 bases, and 14 bases separated the two germline ends. This CDR3 has 15 amino acids. This chain's CDR3 is CASRGQLATNYGYTF. The CDR3 nucleotides read TGTGCCAGCAGAGGACAGCTCGCCACTAACTATGGCTACACCTTC.

The CDR3 nucleotides are TGTGCCAGCAGTGGCGAATCGGAGACAGGGGGGCATGGCTACACCTTC. Translating it yields CASSGESETGGHGYTF. This chain uses TRBV2 with TRBJ1-2; 9 nucleotides match TRBD1. The CDR3 consists of 16 residues. Trimming removed 4 bases from V and 6 bases from J; junction bases left unmatched: 12. From germline, CDR1 is SNHLY and CDR2 FYNNEI. The full variable domain, in which reference TRBV2 and TRBJ1-2 provide the parts outside the CDR3, is EPEVTQTPSHQVTQMGQEVILRCVPISNHLYFYWYRQILGQKVEFLVSFYNNEISEKSEIFDDQFSVERPDGSNFTLKIRSTKLEDSAMYFCASSGESETGGHGYTFGSGTRLTVV.

J is TRBJ2-5 and V is TRBV5-6; 10 bases align to TRBD1. The germline CDR1 and CDR2 sequences are SGHDT and YYEEEE. CDR3 size: 14 residues. The V and J ends lost 4 bases and 4 bases, in that order; junction bases with no gene match: 4. CDR3 region: CASSDRQGAETQYF. CDR3 nucleotide sequence: TGTGCCAGCAGCGATAGACAGGGGGCAGAGACCCAGTACTTC. Supplemented by reference TRBV5-6 and TRBJ2-5, the full variable domain reads DAGVTQSPTHLIKTRGQQVTLRCSPKSGHDTVSWYQQALGQGPQFIFQYYEEEERQRGNFPDRFSGHQFPNYSSELNVNALLLGDSALYLCASSDRQGAETQYFGPGTRLLVL.

The rearrangement links TRBV20-1 to TRBJ2-1; possible D gene TRBD2, 6 bases. Trimming stripped 3 bases from V and 4 bases from J, with 13 bases between. The CDR3 extends over 14 amino acids. Germline CDR1 reads DFQATT; CDR2 reads SNEGSKA (reference sequence). For the CDR3, the DNA is TGCAGTGCTAGTGCCAGCGGGTCGTACAATGAGCAGTTCTTC. It yields the protein CSASASGSYNEQFF.

The chain employs TRBV18 and TRBJ1-6; D is perhaps TRBD1 (6 bases). Germline V gene data show CDR1 as KGHSH and CDR2 as LQKENI. The CDR3 totals 16 residues. Between the trimmed V and J ends, which lost 5 bases and 8 bases, there was a span of 19 bases. The CDR3 nucleotides read TGTGCCAGCTCAGCATCGGCACAGGGTGTCGATTCACCCCTCCACTTT. It translates to CASSASAQGVDSPLHF. The full variable domain, with the rest looked up from reference TRBV18 and TRBJ1-6, is NAGVMQNPRHLVRRRGQEARLRCSPMKGHSHVYWYRQLPEEGLKFMVYLQKENIIDESGMPKERFSAEFPKEGPSILRIQQVVRGDSAAYFCASSASAQGVDSPLHFGNGTRLTVT.

As DNA, the CDR3 is TGCGCCAGCAGCTTGGCCGCAGGGGTTGGCTATGGCTACACCTTC. Its translation is CASSLAAGVGYGYTF. The chain couples TRBV5-1 to TRBJ1-2, with D perhaps matching TRBD1 (6 bases). Germline loops: CDR1 SGHRS, CDR2 YFSETQ. The V end was cut by 0 bases, the J end by 4 bases, with 13 bases between. CDR3 length equals 15 residues.

The chain uses TRBV5-4 and TRBJ1-1; 7 nucleotides line up with TRBD1. This CDR3 is 12 amino acids long. J lost 8 bases, V lost 4 bases, and 5 bases had no gene match. Germline CDR1 and CDR2: SGHNT and YYREEE (reference sequence). CDR3 bases: TGTGCCAGCAGCCGACAGGGAACCGAAGCTTTCTTT. Translated: CASSRQGTEAFF.

The chain carries TRBV30 and TRBJ1-1; unclear D gene. The CDR3 sequence is 14 residues long. CDR1 is GTSNPN and CDR2 is SVGIG in the germline V gene (reference sequence). V shed 0 bases and J shed 4 bases, with 12 bases lying between them. CDR3 protein: CAWSVRGVSTEAFF. CDR3 sequence (DNA): TGTGCCTGGAGTGTACGCGGGGTGAGCACTGAAGCTTTCTTT.

The J gene is TRBJ2-1, the V gene TRBV7-2; D is undetermined. V dropped 4 bases and J dropped 3 bases, with 10 bases sitting between them. Germline lookup yields CDR1 SGHTA and CDR2 FQGNSA. The CDR3 sequence is 14 residues long. The CDR3 here is CASSWAQFYNEQFF. The CDR3 DNA is TGTGCCAGCAGCTGGGCTCAATTCTACAATGAGCAGTTCTTC.

This chain uses TRBV9 with TRBJ1-1; TRBD1 aligns across 7 bases. The CDR3 spans 15 residues. The V gene end was trimmed by 4 bases and the J gene end by 0 bases; junction bases not matched to a gene: 6. Per germline, CDR1 SGDLS and CDR2 YYNGEE. The chain's CDR3 is CASSPEGALNTEAFF. For the CDR3, the DNA is TGTGCCAGCAGCCCGGAGGGGGCTCTGAACACTGAAGCTTTCTTT.

V and J are TRBV9 and TRBJ1-1; no clear D. Germline assignment: CDR1 SGDLS and CDR2 YYNGEE. The CDR3 runs to 14 residues. Trimming took off 4 bases at V and 1 base at J, with 11 bases between the two ends. CDR3: CASSPLPENTEAFF. In nucleotides, the CDR3 is TGTGCCAGCAGCCCCCTCCCAGAGAACACTGAAGCTTTCTTT.

This chain joins TRBV10-3 and TRBJ2-1; 11 bases align to TRBD2. V was pared by 3 bases and J by 2 bases, with 12 bases of the junction left unmatched. Germline V gene data show CDR1 as ENHRY and CDR2 as SYGVKD. The CDR3 has 19 residues. CDR3 sequence reads: CAISEYDATSGSPYNEQFF. DNA for the CDR3: TGTGCCATCAGTGAATACGATGCCACTAGCGGGAGTCCCTACAATGAGCAGTTCTTC.

This clone was observed once. This chain links TRBV7-3 with TRBJ2-2, with 7 bases identical to TRBD1. Unmatched junction bases numbered 8, after V lost 5 bases and J lost 2 bases. Germline V gene sequence: CDR1 SGHTA, CDR2 FQGTGA. CDR3 length: 16 residues. CDR3 bases: TGTGCCAGCAGCCTTGACAGGGTCGCAAACACCGGGGAGCTGTTTTTT. Encoded protein: CASSLDRVANTGELFF. The full variable domain, rest sourced from reference TRBV7-3 and TRBJ2-2, is GAGVSQTPSNKVTEKGKYVELRCDPISGHTALYWYRQSLGQGPEFLIYFQGTGAADDSGLPNDRFFAVRPEGSVSTLKIQRTERGDSAVYLCASSLDRVANTGELFFGEGSRLTVL.

The rearrangement joins TRBV7-3 to TRBJ2-1, with 9 bases lining up with TRBD2. Per the germline V gene, CDR1 is SGHTA and CDR2 is FQGTGA. The CDR3 loop spans 15 amino acids. Unmatched junction bases numbered 5, after V lost 5 bases and J lost 3 bases. CDR3 in DNA: TGTGCCAGCAGCGGGGGGACTAGCTTCTACAATGAGCAGTTCTTC. Translation: CASSGGTSFYNEQFF.

In DNA, the CDR3 is TGTGCCAGTAGTAGCCAGACTCCAGGGGCGGATACGCAGTATTTT. Residues: CASSSQTPGADTQYF. The V and J genes are TRBV19 and TRBJ2-3; D might be TRBD1 (6 bases). Germline CDR1 is LNHDA and CDR2 is SQIVND (reference sequence). The CDR3 spans 15 residues. Trimming cost V 4 bases and J 6 bases, with 17 bases left between them.

V usage is TRBV7-3 and J usage is TRBJ2-5, with a possible D match to TRBD2 (5 bases). The CDR3 runs 15 residues. In germline, CDR1 is SGHTA, CDR2 FQGTGA. Trimming shortened V by 5 bases and J by 3 bases, and 16 bases separated the two germline ends. The CDR3 coding sequence is TGTGCCAGCAGCCCAACCCGGACTGCCGAAGAGACCCAGTACTTC. It translates to CASSPTRTAEETQYF. The full variable domain, in which reference TRBV7-3 and TRBJ2-5 provide the parts outside the CDR3, is GAGVSQTPSNKVTEKGKYVELRCDPISGHTALYWYRQSLGQGPEFLIYFQGTGAADDSGLPNDRFFAVRPEGSVSTLKIQRTERGDSAVYLCASSPTRTAEETQYFGPGTRLLVL.

The CDR3 loop is CASTGGGGLTDTQYF. DNA for the CDR3: TGCGCCAGCACCGGTGGTGGGGGCCTCACAGATACGCAGTATTTT. The chain combines TRBV5-1 with TRBJ2-3; D may be TRBD1 (6 bases). The CDR3 length is 15 residues. V was shortened by 6 bases and J by 2 bases, with 16 bases between the two germline ends. Germline CDR1 reads SGHRS; CDR2 reads YFSETQ. The entire variable domain, with the rest obtained from reference TRBV5-1 and TRBJ2-3, is as follows: KAGVTQTPRYLIKTRGQQVTLSCSPISGHRSVSWYQQTPGQGLQFLFEYFSETQRNKGNFPGRFSGRQFSNSRSEMNVSTLELGDSALYLCASTGGGGLTDTQYFGPGTRLTVL.

The rearrangement uses TRBV19 and TRBJ1-1; 7 bases are a match to TRBD1. The CDR3 extends over 15 amino acids. CDR1 is LNHDA and CDR2 is SQIVND in the germline V gene (reference sequence). J gave up 0 bases and V 3 bases, and 4 bases lay outside the gene matches. CDR3 protein: CASSILDRVNTEAFF. The DNA of the CDR3 is TGTGCCAGTAGTATCCTTGACAGGGTGAACACTGAAGCTTTCTTT.

The CDR3 region has the DNA TGTGCCAGCAGGAGACAGGGAGGCACCTACGAGCAGTACGTC. It translates to CASRRQGGTYEQYV. The V gene is TRBV27, the J gene TRBJ2-7; the D gene is possibly TRBD1 (7 bases). From germline, CDR1 is MNHEY and CDR2 SMNVEV (reference sequence). This CDR3 has 14 residues. V dropped 6 bases and J dropped 2 bases, with 14 bases sitting between them.

The V call is TRBV6-5, the J call TRBJ2-2; perhaps TRBD1 as D (5 bases). Trimming left V 2 bases short and J 3 bases short, with 7 bases between. CDR1 and CDR2 from the germline V gene are MNHEY and SVGAGI. The CDR3 has 14 amino acids. The CDR3 sequence is CASSYRGDTGELFF. In nucleotides, the CDR3 is TGTGCCAGCAGTTACAGGGGTGACACCGGGGAGCTGTTTTTT.

In its sample, this clone was seen a few times. The V and J genes are TRBV30 and TRBJ1-1, with D unclear. Germline lookup yields CDR1 GTSNPN and CDR2 SVGIG (reference sequence). The CDR3 has 16 amino acids. V was pared by 3 bases and J by 6 bases, with 23 bases between. The CDR3 spells CAWRGGSASGDAEAFF. The DNA of the CDR3 is TGTGCCTGGAGAGGAGGGTCAGCCTCAGGAGATGCTGAAGCTTTCTTT.